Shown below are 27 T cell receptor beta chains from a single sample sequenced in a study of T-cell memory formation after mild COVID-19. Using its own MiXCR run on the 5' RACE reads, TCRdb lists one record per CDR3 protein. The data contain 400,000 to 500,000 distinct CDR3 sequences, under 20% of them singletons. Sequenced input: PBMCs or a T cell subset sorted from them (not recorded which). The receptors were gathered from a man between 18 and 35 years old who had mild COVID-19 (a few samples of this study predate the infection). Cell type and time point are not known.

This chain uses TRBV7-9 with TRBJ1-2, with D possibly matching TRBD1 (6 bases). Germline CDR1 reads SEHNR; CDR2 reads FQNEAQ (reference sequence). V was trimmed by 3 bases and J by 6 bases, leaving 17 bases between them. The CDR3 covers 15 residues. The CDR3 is CASSLIARGLDGYTF. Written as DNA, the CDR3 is TGTGCCAGCAGCTTGATTGCCAGGGGATTGGATGGCTACACCTTC.

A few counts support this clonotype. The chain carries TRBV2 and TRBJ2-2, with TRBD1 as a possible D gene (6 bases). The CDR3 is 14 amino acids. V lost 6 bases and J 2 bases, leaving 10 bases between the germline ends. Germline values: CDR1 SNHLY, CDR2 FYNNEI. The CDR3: CASSTRGNTGELFF. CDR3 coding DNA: TGTGCCAGCAGCACCAGGGGTAACACCGGGGAGCTGTTTTTT.

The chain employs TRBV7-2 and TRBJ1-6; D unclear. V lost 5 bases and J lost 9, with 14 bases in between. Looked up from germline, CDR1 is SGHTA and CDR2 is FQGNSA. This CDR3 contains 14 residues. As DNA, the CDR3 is TGTGCCAGCAGCGGAATAGTGTCCCGTTCACCCCTCCACTTT. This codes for CASSGIVSRSPLHF.

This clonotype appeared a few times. The CDR3 protein is CASSGAGDTEAFF. The CDR3 DNA is TGTGCCAGCAGTGGGGCGGGGGACACTGAAGCTTTCTTT. J is TRBJ1-1 and V is TRBV27; D is possibly TRBD1 (5 bases). Trimming cost V 5 bases and J 3 bases, with 10 bases left between them. CDR1 and CDR2 from the germline V gene are MNHEY and SMNVEV (reference sequence). This CDR3 has 13 residues.

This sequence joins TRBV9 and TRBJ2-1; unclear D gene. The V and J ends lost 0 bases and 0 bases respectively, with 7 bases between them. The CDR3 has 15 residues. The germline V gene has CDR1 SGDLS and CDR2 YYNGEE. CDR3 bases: TGTGCCAGCAGCGTAGATCAGAGCTCCTACAATGAGCAGTTCTTC. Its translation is CASSVDQSSYNEQFF. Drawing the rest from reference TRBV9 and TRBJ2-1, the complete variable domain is DSGVTQTPKHLITATGQRVTLRCSPRSGDLSVYWYQQSLDQGLQFLIQYYNGEERAKGNILERFSAQQFPDLHSELNLSSLELGDSALYFCASSVDQSSYNEQFFGPGTRLTVL.

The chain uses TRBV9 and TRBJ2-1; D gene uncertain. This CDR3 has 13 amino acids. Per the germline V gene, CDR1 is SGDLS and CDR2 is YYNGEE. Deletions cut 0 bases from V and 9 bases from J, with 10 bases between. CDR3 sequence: CASSVGGLGEQFF. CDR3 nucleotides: TGTGCCAGCAGCGTAGGCGGATTAGGTGAGCAGTTCTTC.

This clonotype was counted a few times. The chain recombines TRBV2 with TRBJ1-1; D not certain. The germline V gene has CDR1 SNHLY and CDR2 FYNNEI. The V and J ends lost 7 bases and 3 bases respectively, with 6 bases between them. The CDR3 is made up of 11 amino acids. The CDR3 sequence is CASITHTEAFF. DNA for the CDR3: TGTGCCAGCATTACCCACACTGAAGCTTTCTTT.

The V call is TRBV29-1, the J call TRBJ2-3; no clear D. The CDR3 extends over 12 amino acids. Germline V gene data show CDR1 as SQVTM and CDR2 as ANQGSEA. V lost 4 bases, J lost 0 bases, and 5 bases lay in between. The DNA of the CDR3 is TGCAGCGTTGTGGAGAGCACAGATACGCAGTATTTT. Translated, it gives CSVVESTDTQYF.

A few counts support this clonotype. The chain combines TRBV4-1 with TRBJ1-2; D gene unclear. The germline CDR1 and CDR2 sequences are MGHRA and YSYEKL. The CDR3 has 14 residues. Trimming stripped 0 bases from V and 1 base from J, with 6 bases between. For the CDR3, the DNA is TGCGCCAGCAGCCAAGACAGCTATAACTATGGCTACACCTTC. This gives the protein CASSQDSYNYGYTF.

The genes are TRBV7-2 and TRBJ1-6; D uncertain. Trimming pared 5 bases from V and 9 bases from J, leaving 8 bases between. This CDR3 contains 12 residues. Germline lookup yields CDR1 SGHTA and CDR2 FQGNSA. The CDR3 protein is CASSAYTSPLHF. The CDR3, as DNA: TGTGCCAGCAGCGCCTACACTTCACCCCTCCACTTT. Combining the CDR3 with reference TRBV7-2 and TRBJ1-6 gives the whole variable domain GAGVSQSPSNKVTEKGKDVELRCDPISGHTALYWYRQSLGQGLEFLIYFQGNSAPDKSGLPSDRFSAERTGGSVSTLTIQRTQQEDSAVYLCASSAYTSPLHFGNGTRLTVT.

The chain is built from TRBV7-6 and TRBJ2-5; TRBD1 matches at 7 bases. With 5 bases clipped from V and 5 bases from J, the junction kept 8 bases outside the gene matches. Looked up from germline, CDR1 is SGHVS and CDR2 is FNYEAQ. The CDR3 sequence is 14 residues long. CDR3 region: CASSPTGVYETQYF. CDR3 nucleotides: TGTGCCAGCAGCCCTACAGGGGTATACGAGACCCAGTACTTC.

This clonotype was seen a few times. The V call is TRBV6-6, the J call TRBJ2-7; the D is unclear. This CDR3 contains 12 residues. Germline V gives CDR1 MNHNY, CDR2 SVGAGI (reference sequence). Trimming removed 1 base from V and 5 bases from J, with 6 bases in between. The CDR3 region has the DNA TGTGCCAGCAGTTACTTGTGGGACGAGCAGTACTTC. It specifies CASSYLWDEQYF.

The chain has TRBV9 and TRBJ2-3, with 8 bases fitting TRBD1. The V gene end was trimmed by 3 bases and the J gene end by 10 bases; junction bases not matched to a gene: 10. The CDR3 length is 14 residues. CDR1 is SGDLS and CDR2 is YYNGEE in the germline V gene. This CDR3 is CASSDGTGGRAQYF. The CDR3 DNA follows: TGTGCCAGCAGCGACGGGACAGGTGGCCGTGCGCAGTATTTT.

In DNA, the CDR3 is TGTGCCAGCAGGGATAGACAGGGGGGTTTGGGAGAGACCCAGTACTTC. Protein sequence: CASRDRQGGLGETQYF. The V and J genes are TRBV12-3 or TRBV12-4 and TRBJ2-5; 9 nucleotides align to TRBD1. The CDR3 is made up of 16 amino acids. Germline trimming cut 6 bases from V and 4 bases from J; bases unmatched to any gene: 12.

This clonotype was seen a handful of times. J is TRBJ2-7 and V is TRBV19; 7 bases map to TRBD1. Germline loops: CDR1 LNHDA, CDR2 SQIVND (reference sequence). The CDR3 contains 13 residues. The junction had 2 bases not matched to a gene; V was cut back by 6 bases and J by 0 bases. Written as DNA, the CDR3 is TGTGCCAGTAGCGCAGGGGGCTCCTACGAGCAGTACTTC. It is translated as CASSAGGSYEQYF.

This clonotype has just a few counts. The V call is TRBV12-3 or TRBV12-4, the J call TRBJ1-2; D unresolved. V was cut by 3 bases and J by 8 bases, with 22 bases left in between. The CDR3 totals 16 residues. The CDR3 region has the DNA TGTGCCAGCAGTTTGTTCCCCCTTGGGAGGGCGGGAGGCTACACCTTC. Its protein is CASSLFPLGRAGGYTF.

The CDR3: CASSFRGTDEQYV. CDR3 bases: TGTGCCAGCAGTTTCAGGGGAACGGACGAGCAGTACGTC. This chain links TRBV28 with TRBJ2-7, with D maybe TRBD1 (6 bases). CDR3 length: 13 amino acids. Trimming took off 3 bases at V and 5 bases at J, with 11 bases between the two ends. Germline CDR1 MDHEN, CDR2 SYDVKM.

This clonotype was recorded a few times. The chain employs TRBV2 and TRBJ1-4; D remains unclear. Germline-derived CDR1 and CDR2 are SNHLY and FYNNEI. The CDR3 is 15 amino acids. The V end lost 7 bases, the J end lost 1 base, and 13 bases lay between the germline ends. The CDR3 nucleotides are TGTGCCAGCATATCCAGCGGCCTAACTAATGAAAAACTGTTTTTT. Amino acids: CASISSGLTNEKLFF.

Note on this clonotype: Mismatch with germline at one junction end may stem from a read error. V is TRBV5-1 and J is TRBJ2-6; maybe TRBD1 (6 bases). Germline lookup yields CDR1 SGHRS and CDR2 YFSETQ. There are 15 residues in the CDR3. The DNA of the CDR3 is TGCGCCGGCAGCTTCAGGGGCTCTGGGGCCAACGTCCTGACTTTC. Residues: CAGSFRGSGANVLTF.

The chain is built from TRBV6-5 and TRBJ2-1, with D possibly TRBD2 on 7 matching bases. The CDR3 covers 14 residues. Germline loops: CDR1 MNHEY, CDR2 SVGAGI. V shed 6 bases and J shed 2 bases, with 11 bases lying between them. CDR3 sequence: CASRRGGTYNEQFF. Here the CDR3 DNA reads TGTGCCAGCAGACGCGGGGGCACCTACAATGAGCAGTTCTTC.

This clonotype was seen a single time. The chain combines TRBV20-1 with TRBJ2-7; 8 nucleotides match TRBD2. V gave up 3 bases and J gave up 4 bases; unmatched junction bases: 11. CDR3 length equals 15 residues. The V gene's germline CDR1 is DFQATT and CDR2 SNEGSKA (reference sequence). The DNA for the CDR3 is TGCAGTGCTAGGAGCCGGGGGGGGACCGGATACGAGCAGTACTTC. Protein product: CSARSRGGTGYEQYF.

The CDR3 loop reads CASSYSTGLVETQYF. The CDR3 coding sequence is TGTGCCAGCAGTTACTCGACCGGACTGGTAGAGACCCAGTACTTC. This chain links TRBV6-2 or TRBV6-3 with TRBJ2-5; the D gene is possibly TRBD2 (5 bases). The CDR3 sequence is 15 residues long. Germline-derived CDR1 and CDR2 are MNHEY and SVGEGT. Trimming took 0 bases from V and 4 from J, leaving 12 bases between them.

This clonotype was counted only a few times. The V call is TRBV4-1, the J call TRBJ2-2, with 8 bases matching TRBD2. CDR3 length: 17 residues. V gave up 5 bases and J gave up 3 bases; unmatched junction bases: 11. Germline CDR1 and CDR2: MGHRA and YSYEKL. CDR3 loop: CASSTGLARIDTGELFF. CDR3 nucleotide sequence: TGCGCCAGCAGCACAGGACTAGCAAGGATAGACACCGGGGAGCTGTTTTTT.

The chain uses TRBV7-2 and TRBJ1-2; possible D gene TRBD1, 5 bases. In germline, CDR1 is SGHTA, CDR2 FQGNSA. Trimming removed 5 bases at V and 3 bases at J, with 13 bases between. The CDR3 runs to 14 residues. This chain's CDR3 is CASSLPRGHYGYTF. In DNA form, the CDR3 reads TGTGCCAGCAGCCTCCCGCGGGGACACTATGGCTACACCTTC.

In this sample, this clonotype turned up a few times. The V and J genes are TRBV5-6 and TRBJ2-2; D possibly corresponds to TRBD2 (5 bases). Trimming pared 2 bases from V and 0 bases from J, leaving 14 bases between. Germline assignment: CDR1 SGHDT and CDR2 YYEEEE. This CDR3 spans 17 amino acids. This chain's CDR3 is CASSFDVPGSNTGELFF. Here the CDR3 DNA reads TGTGCCAGCAGCTTCGACGTCCCGGGGTCGAACACCGGGGAGCTGTTTTTT.

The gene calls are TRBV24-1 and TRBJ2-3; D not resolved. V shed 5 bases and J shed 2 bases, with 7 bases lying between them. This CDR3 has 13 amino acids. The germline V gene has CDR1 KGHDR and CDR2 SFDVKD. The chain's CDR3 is CATSGEPTDTQYF. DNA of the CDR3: TGTGCCACCAGTGGGGAACCCACAGATACGCAGTATTTT.

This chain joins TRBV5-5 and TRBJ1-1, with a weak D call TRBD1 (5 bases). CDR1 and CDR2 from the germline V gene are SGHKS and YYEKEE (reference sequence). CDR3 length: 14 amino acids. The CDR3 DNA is TGTATCGACCGCAGGGACCTGGCGAACACTGAAGCTTTCTTT. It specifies CIDRRDLANTEAFF.